This T cell receptor beta chain was identified in a study of shared clonotypes between healthy human individuals. Study information: The study used three CD4 naive, three CD4 memory, two CD8 naive and one CD8 memory plate per donor.

CD45RA-negative memory and CD45RA+ naive subsets were split from the CD4+ cells. TCRdb's table, derived via immunoSEQ multiplex PCR, lists solely in-frame clones and lacks some. The sample holds under 2,500,000 clones, approximately 95% seen once. This clone came up once. The TCR originated in a man younger than 35 in good health. The source material was naive CD4+ T cells sorted from blood. Regarding subset: CD45RA+ positively selected.

CDR3: CASSIVGAASRPYEQYF. In DNA, the CDR3 is TGTGCCAGTAGTATAGTGGGCGCCGCGAGTAGACCCTACGAGCAGTACTTC. The V call is TRBV19, the J call TRBJ2-7; D gene uncertain. V lost 1 base, J lost 2 bases, and 18 bases lay in between. There are 17 residues in the CDR3. The germline CDR1 and CDR2 sequences are LNHDA and SQIVND (reference sequence).